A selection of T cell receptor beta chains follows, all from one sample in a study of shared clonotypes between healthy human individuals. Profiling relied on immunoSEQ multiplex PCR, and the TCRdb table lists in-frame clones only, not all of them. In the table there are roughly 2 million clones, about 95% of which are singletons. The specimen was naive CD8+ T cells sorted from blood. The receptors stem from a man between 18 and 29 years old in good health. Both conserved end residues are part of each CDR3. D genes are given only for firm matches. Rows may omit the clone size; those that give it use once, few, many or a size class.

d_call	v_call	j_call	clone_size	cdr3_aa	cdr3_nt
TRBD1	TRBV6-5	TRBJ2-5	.	CASSDDRVQETQYF	TGTGCCAGCAGTGATGACAGGGTGCAAGAGACCCAGTACTTC
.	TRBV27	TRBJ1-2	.	CASSSIGGNYGYTF	TGTGCCAGCAGCTCAATCGGGGGGAACTATGGCTACACCTTC
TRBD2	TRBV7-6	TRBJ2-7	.	CASSFGTSATYEQYF	TGTGCCAGCAGCTTCGGGACTAGCGCAACCTACGAGCAGTACTTC
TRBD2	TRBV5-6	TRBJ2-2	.	CASSLDGRVNTGELFF	TGTGCCAGCAGCTTGGACGGGAGGGTAAACACCGGGGAGCTGTTTTTT
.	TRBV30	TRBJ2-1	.	CAWSVSGNPYNEQFF	TGTGCCTGGAGTGTTTCTGGGAACCCCTACAATGAGCAGTTCTTC
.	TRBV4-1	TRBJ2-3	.	CASSRVGSTDTQYF	TGCGCCAGCAGCCGCGTAGGAAGCACAGATACGCAGTATTTT
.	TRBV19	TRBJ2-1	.	CASSYLGGVGYNEQFF	TGTGCCAGTAGTTACCTAGGGGGAGTAGGTTACAATGAGCAGTTCTTC
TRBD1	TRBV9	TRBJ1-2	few	CASSVGTGGYGYTF	TGTGCCAGCAGCGTAGGGACAGGGGGCTATGGCTACACCTTC
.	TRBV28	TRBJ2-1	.	CASSLSMGPGGYNEQFF	TGTGCCAGCAGTTTATCCATGGGACCAGGGGGGTACAATGAGCAGTTCTTC
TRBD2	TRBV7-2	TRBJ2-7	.	CASSSRLAGGSEQYF	TGTGCCAGCAGCTCCAGACTAGCGGGAGGGTCTGAGCAGTACTTC
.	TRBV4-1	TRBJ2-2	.	CASSQGQGGGELFF	TGCGCCAGCAGCCAAGGGCAGGGTGGCGGGGAGCTGTTTTTT
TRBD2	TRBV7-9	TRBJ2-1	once	CASSPAGPSGTYNEQFF	TGTGCCAGCAGCCCGGCCGGGCCTAGCGGTACCTACAATGAGCAGTTCTTC
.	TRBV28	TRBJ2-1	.	CASYAGYNEQFF	TGTGCCAGCTACGCCGGGTACAATGAGCAGTTCTTC
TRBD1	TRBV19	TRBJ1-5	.	CASRPGQGVQPQHF	TGTGCCAGTAGACCGGGACAGGGTGTTCAGCCCCAGCATTTT
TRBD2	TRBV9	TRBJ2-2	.	CASSATGLPYTGELFF	TGTGCCAGCAGCGCGACGGGACTACCTTACACCGGGGAGCTGTTTTTT
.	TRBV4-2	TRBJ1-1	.	CASSQGLAGENTEAFF	TGTGCCAGCAGCCAAGGGTTGGCGGGGGAGAACACTGAAGCTTTCTTT
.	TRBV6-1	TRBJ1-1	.	CASSDRGPSSMNTEAFF	TGTGCCAGCAGTGATAGAGGGCCGAGTTCAATGAACACTGAAGCTTTCTTT
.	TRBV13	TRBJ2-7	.	CASSIPGAQVYEQYF	TGTGCCAGCAGCATCCCGGGGGCCCAAGTCTACGAGCAGTACTTC
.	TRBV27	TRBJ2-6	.	CASTPGIGANVLTF	TGTGCCAGCACTCCAGGGATTGGGGCCAACGTCCTGACTTTC
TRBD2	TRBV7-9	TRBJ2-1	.	CASSHNLAAPRYNNEQFF	TGTGCCAGCAGCCATAACCTAGCGGCCCCCCGCTACAACAATGAGCAGTTCTTC
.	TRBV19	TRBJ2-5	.	CASSTAYQETQYF	TGTGCCAGTAGTACAGCGTACCAAGAGACCCAGTACTTC
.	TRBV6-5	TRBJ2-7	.	CASTEGHSYEQYF	TGTGCCAGCACGGAGGGGCACTCTTACGAGCAGTACTTC
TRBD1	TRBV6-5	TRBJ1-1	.	CASNRQGAMNTEAFF	TGTGCCAGCAACAGACAGGGGGCGATGAACACTGAAGCTTTCTTT